These 32 T cell receptor beta chains were all obtained from the same sample, sequenced in a study of CD8 T cells in acute hepatitis C reinfection. Here immunoSEQ multiplex PCR was the method, and the copy in TCRdb shows in-frame clones only, minus some. The data show tens of thousands of clones, with roughly 88% seen just once and over 9.5% held by the top ten. Regarding time point: naive CD8 control sorted from an acute-time-point sample. The specimen was naive CD8+ T cells from PBMCs. These receptors were obtained from a woman aged 18-30 years who spontaneously cleared hepatitis C infection.

This clone came up once. The chain is built from TRBV27 and TRBJ2-5; TRBD2 agrees at 11 bases. CDR1 is MNHEY and CDR2 is SMNVEV in the germline V gene (reference sequence). Germline trimming cut 4 bases from V and 4 bases from J; bases unmatched to any gene: 2. The CDR3 has 14 residues. The CDR3 nucleotides read TGTGCCAGCAGTTCCGGACTAGCGGGAGAGACCCAGTACTTC. Amino acid sequence: CASSSGLAGETQYF.

The chain carries TRBV7-9 and TRBJ2-3; 7 bases line up with TRBD2. Germline-derived CDR1 and CDR2 are SEHNR and FQNEAQ (reference sequence). Trimming at V came to 5 bases and at J to 4 bases, leaving 9 bases not matched to a gene. The CDR3 has 15 amino acids. The CDR3 loop reads CASSPPGGFADTQYF. CDR3 coding DNA: TGTGCCAGCAGCCCGCCGGGGGGTTTCGCAGATACGCAGTATTTT.

This chain joins TRBV18 and TRBJ1-2; TRBD1 aligns across 8 bases. From germline, CDR1 is KGHSH and CDR2 LQKENI. Trimming took 3 bases from V and 2 from J; bases not matched to a gene: 14. CDR3 size: 18 residues. The CDR3 spells CASSPQRPGQELNYGYTF. As DNA, the CDR3 is TGTGCCAGCTCACCCCAAAGGCCGGGACAGGAATTAAACTATGGCTACACCTTC.

The table lists this clone with a count of one. CDR3 in amino acids: CASSLQGSYNEQFF. CDR3 bases: TGTGCCAGCAGCTTACAGGGCTCCTACAATGAGCAGTTCTTC. This chain joins TRBV5-4 and TRBJ2-1; possible D gene TRBD1, 6 bases. The CDR3 runs to 14 residues. Per germline, CDR1 SGHNT and CDR2 YYREEE (reference sequence). Trimming stripped 2 bases from V and 0 bases from J, with 6 bases between.

The rearrangement links TRBV27 to TRBJ2-1, with 9 bases matching TRBD2. The CDR3 is 15 residues long. The V gene end was trimmed by 7 bases and the J gene end by 6 bases; junction bases not matched to a gene: 10. Germline V gives CDR1 MNHEY, CDR2 SMNVEV (reference sequence). The CDR3 DNA reads TGTGCCAGCAAGCTTAGCGGGAGAAGTGGCAATGAGCAGTTCTTC. Protein product: CASKLSGRSGNEQFF.

The V call is TRBV7-6, the J call TRBJ2-1, with TRBD2 matching 8 bases. The CDR3 consists of 16 residues. Germline loops: CDR1 SGHVS, CDR2 FNYEAQ. The V gene end was trimmed by 5 bases and the J gene end by 3 bases; junction bases not matched to a gene: 9. DNA for the CDR3: TGTGCCAGCAGCGCACCGGGACTAGAATTCTACAATGAGCAGTTCTTC. It specifies CASSAPGLEFYNEQFF.

This clone was seen a handful of times. This chain links TRBV29-1 with TRBJ1-1, with no clear D. CDR1 is SQVTM, CDR2 ANQGSEA, per germline. The CDR3 is 12 amino acids. Trimming pared 6 bases from V and 4 bases from J, leaving 12 bases between. The CDR3 is CSVRTGVTEAFF. The DNA for the CDR3 is TGCAGCGTAAGGACGGGAGTCACTGAAGCTTTCTTT.

This chain links TRBV27 with TRBJ2-5; D is possibly TRBD2 (6 bases). The CDR3 contains 13 residues. The ends were cut back, 2 bases at V and 4 bases at J, with 8 bases in the middle. Germline-derived CDR1 and CDR2 are MNHEY and SMNVEV (reference sequence). The CDR3 loop reads CASSLDGGETQYF. For the CDR3, the DNA is TGTGCCAGCAGTTTAGACGGGGGAGAGACCCAGTACTTC.

V and J are TRBV25-1 and TRBJ1-2; tentative D call: TRBD1 (5 bases). This CDR3 spans 17 amino acids. V lost 0 bases and J 0 bases, leaving 14 bases between the germline ends. CDR1 is MGHDK, CDR2 SYGVNS, per germline. The CDR3 spells CASSEYLTVDTNYGYTF. The CDR3, as DNA: TGTGCCAGCAGTGAATATTTGACAGTTGATACTAACTATGGCTACACCTTC.

This sequence joins TRBV2 and TRBJ1-2; D uncertain. Deletions cut 7 bases from V and 7 bases from J, with 19 bases between. CDR1 is SNHLY, CDR2 FYNNEI, per germline. This CDR3 is 14 amino acids long. Here the CDR3 reads CASIRTVIYGGYTF. The CDR3 DNA follows: TGTGCCAGCATCAGGACGGTGATCTATGGTGGCTACACCTTC.

The chain recombines TRBV13 with TRBJ2-1; tentatively, D is TRBD2 (6 bases). The V end lost 5 bases, the J end lost 5 bases, and 19 bases lay between the germline ends. The CDR3 spans 16 residues. The germline V gene encodes CDR1 PRHDT and CDR2 FYEKMQ (reference sequence). CDR3 DNA sequence: TGTGCCAGCAGCCGGATAAGCGGCGGGATAAACAATGAGCAGTTCTTC. Amino acids: CASSRISGGINNEQFF.

The rearrangement links TRBV7-6 to TRBJ2-1; the D is unclear. V dropped 5 bases and J dropped 2 bases, with 16 bases sitting between them. The CDR3 runs to 16 residues. From germline, CDR1 is SGHVS and CDR2 FNYEAQ. The CDR3 DNA reads TGTGCCAGCAGCCTCGCCGGTCGGGTTGCCTACAATGAGCAGTTCTTC. Translating it yields CASSLAGRVAYNEQFF.

The chain links TRBV27 to TRBJ1-5; TRBD1 is a possible D gene (6 bases). Germline-derived CDR1 and CDR2 are MNHEY and SMNVEV (reference sequence). The CDR3 is 13 residues long. The V and J ends lost 5 bases and 4 bases respectively, with 9 bases between them. CDR3 region: CASSVQGNQPQHF. The DNA for the CDR3 is TGTGCCAGCAGTGTCCAGGGGAATCAGCCCCAGCATTTT.

The CDR3 loop is CASSRPTPSPDEKLFF. DNA for the CDR3: TGTGCCAGCAGTCGACCCACCCCCTCGCCGGATGAAAAACTGTTTTTT. The chain combines TRBV6-6 with TRBJ1-4; D gene ambiguous. Trimming stripped 5 bases from V and 6 bases from J, with 19 bases between. This CDR3 comprises 16 residues. Germline V CDR1 and CDR2: MNHNY, SVGAGI (reference sequence).

This chain links TRBV5-1 with TRBJ2-7; TRBD2 matches at 10 bases. V lost 2 bases and J lost 1; bases outside the gene matches: 6. Germline V CDR1 and CDR2: SGHRS, YFSETQ. The CDR3 is made up of 16 amino acids. The CDR3 DNA sequence: TGCGCCAGCAGCTTCGGGACTAGCGCCGATTCCTACGAGCAGTACTTC. This sequence encodes CASSFGTSADSYEQYF.

The chain uses TRBV7-9 and TRBJ2-5, with TRBD2 identical over 8 bases. The CDR3 is 13 residues long. Trimming took 7 bases from V and 4 from J; bases not matched to a gene: 5. CDR1 and CDR2 from the germline V gene are SEHNR and FQNEAQ (reference sequence). For the CDR3, the DNA is TGTGCCAGCACTTGGCTAGCGGGAGAGACCCAGTACTTC. Its protein is CASTWLAGETQYF.

The chain recombines TRBV6-6 with TRBJ2-1; TRBD2 matches 8 bases. J lost 8 bases, V lost 8 bases, and 8 bases had no gene match. The CDR3 covers 13 residues. Germline lookup yields CDR1 MNHNY and CDR2 SVGAGI (reference sequence). The DNA of the CDR3 is TGTGCCAGCGGGACTAGGGGGTTCTATGAGCAGTTCTTC. Translated, it gives CASGTRGFYEQFF.

The V call is TRBV6-1, the J call TRBJ2-3, with D perhaps given as TRBD1 or TRBD2 (6 bases each). With 8 bases removed from V and 0 bases from J, the gap between germline ends came to 12 bases. The length of the CDR3 is 14 residues. Germline V gene data show CDR1 as MNHNS and CDR2 as SASEGT. CDR3 in DNA: TGTGCCAGCGAAGAGGGGGGTAGCACAGATACGCAGTATTTT. It translates to CASEEGGSTDTQYF.

A note on this clone: Sequence at one end of the junction differs from germline and may be a read error. The chain couples TRBV5-1 to TRBJ2-1, with D perhaps being TRBD1 or TRBD2 (6 bases each). Germline values: CDR1 SGHRS, CDR2 YFSETQ. The CDR3 runs to 17 residues. CDR3 protein: CASSWGALATSNNEQFF. The CDR3 DNA follows: TGCGCCAGCAGCTGGGGGGCTTTAGCGACCTCCAACAATGAGCAGTTCTTC.

The chain carries TRBV27 and TRBJ2-2; D gene ambiguous. Trimming took 7 bases from V and 3 from J, leaving 12 bases between them. Per the germline V gene, CDR1 is MNHEY and CDR2 is SMNVEV (reference sequence). The CDR3 consists of 14 residues. The CDR3 nucleotides read TGTGCCAGCATGAACCCCCTCCACACCGGGGAGCTGTTTTTT. Its translation is CASMNPLHTGELFF.

The gene calls are TRBV7-3 and TRBJ2-3, with a weak D call TRBD2 (6 bases). The germline V gene has CDR1 SGHTA and CDR2 FQGTGA. V lost 10 bases, J lost 0 bases, and 14 bases lay in between. This CDR3 spans 14 amino acids. CDR3 nucleotides: TGTGCCACTAGTAGCGGTTCTAGCACAGATACGCAGTATTTT. Protein product: CATSSGSSTDTQYF.

A note on this clone: A junction end diverges from the germline sequence, so it may reflect a read error. The rearrangement joins TRBV10-3 to TRBJ1-2; D not certain. Germline assignment: CDR1 ENHRY and CDR2 SYGVKD. The CDR3 has 15 amino acids. CDR3 nucleotides: TGTGCCAGCAGTGACCCCCCATCTACCGGGGATGGCTACACCTTC. Translated, it gives CASSDPPSTGDGYTF.

This chain joins TRBV4-1 and TRBJ2-1, with 8 bases identical to TRBD2. Germline V gives CDR1 MGHRA, CDR2 YSYEKL. V shed 1 base, J shed 2 bases, and the junction held 7 bases outside the gene matches. CDR3 length: 17 amino acids. The CDR3 DNA reads as TGCGCCAGCAGCCAAGGTTTACGGGAGGGACCCTACAATGAGCAGTTCTTC. Translated, it gives CASSQGLREGPYNEQFF.

The chain combines TRBV2 with TRBJ1-1; 7 bases are a match to TRBD1. With 8 bases clipped from V and 7 bases from J, the junction kept 10 bases outside the gene matches. This CDR3 has 13 residues. Germline V CDR1 and CDR2: SNHLY, FYNNEI. The CDR3 spells CASLGQEIFEAFF. CDR3 DNA: TGTGCCAGCCTCGGACAGGAGATCTTTGAAGCTTTCTTT.

The rearrangement uses TRBV4-1 and TRBJ2-1; D not certain. V lost 0 bases and J 7 bases, leaving 13 bases between the germline ends. CDR1 and CDR2 from the germline V gene are MGHRA and YSYEKL. The CDR3 extends over 15 amino acids. CDR3 sequence reads: CASSQDPQDRNEQFF. The CDR3 region has the DNA TGCGCCAGCAGCCAAGATCCACAAGATCGGAATGAGCAGTTCTTC.

Only one count was recorded for this clone. The chain joins TRBV4-2 to TRBJ2-5, with 9 bases aligning to TRBD1. The CDR3 is 19 amino acids. Unmatched junction bases numbered 14, after V lost 0 bases and J lost 3 bases. Germline CDR1 LGHNA, CDR2 YNFKEQ. The CDR3, as DNA: TGTGCCAGCAGCCAAGACGGGGTCACAGGGGGCGTCAAAAAAGAGACCCAGTACTTC. It translates to CASSQDGVTGGVKKETQYF.

The chain recombines TRBV6-1 with TRBJ1-1; D remains unclear. This CDR3 is 13 amino acids long. Germline loops: CDR1 MNHNS, CDR2 SASEGT. V lost 7 bases and J lost 5, with 14 bases in between. The CDR3: CASTFPFLTEAFF. CDR3 sequence (DNA): TGTGCCAGCACTTTCCCATTCTTGACTGAAGCTTTCTTT.

This sequence joins TRBV5-4 and TRBJ2-7; possibly TRBD1 for D (5 bases). The CDR3 has 14 residues. The germline V and J ends were trimmed by 1 base and 2 bases, with 10 bases remaining between them. Germline loops: CDR1 SGHNT, CDR2 YYREEE (reference sequence). CDR3 residues: CASSLQGSAYEQYF. Written as DNA, the CDR3 is TGTGCCAGCAGCTTGCAGGGTTCGGCCTACGAGCAGTACTTC.

The chain joins TRBV12-5 to TRBJ2-2, with a tentative D call TRBD1 (6 bases). V lost 7 bases and J 3 bases, leaving 15 bases between the germline ends. The CDR3 runs 15 residues. The V gene's germline CDR1 is LGHNT and CDR2 FRNRAP. CDR3 sequence: CASATTGYYTGELFF. In DNA, the CDR3 is TGTGCTAGTGCCACAACAGGGTATTACACCGGGGAGCTGTTTTTT.

J is TRBJ1-1 and V is TRBV29-1; 9 bases agree with TRBD1. The V and J ends lost 7 bases and 7 bases, in that order; junction bases with no gene match: 13. This CDR3 is 14 amino acids long. The germline V gene has CDR1 SQVTM and CDR2 ANQGSEA. The CDR3 region is CSAQGAYGSFEAFF. The CDR3 DNA reads TGCAGCGCACAGGGGGCGTATGGATCGTTTGAAGCTTTCTTT.

V and J are TRBV6-5 and TRBJ2-7; 7 bases map to TRBD1. Trimming took 3 bases from V and 3 from J; bases not matched to a gene: 5. Per germline, CDR1 MNHEY and CDR2 SVGAGI. This CDR3 contains 14 residues. CDR3 sequence (DNA): TGTGCCAGCAGTTATTACCGGGACAGCTACGAGCAGTACTTC. As protein: CASSYYRDSYEQYF.

This sequence joins TRBV4-1 and TRBJ1-5, with 7 nucleotides matching TRBD1. CDR1 and CDR2 (germline): MGHRA, YSYEKL. J gave up 4 bases and V 0 bases, and 9 bases lay outside the gene matches. CDR3 length: 17 residues. Here the CDR3 DNA reads TGCGCCAGCAGCCAAGAGCCGGCAGGACAGGCAAATCAGCCCCAGCATTTT. It codes for CASSQEPAGQANQPQHF.